These 10 T cell receptor beta chains originate from one sample sequenced in a study of T cells in Graves' hyperthyroidism and ophthalmopathy. TCR beta CDR3 regions were amplified from RNA. The TCR CDR3 was amplified in a first-round RT-PCR using the HTBI primer set. TCRdb re-derived calls from the multiplex PCR reads in MiXCR, one entry per CDR3 protein. This table holds a few hundred thousand distinct CDR3 sequences, 13% to 15% found once. Sequencing used blood. The receptor set was obtained from a middle-aged woman with Graves' hyperthyroidism that later progressed to Graves' ophthalmopathy.

In its sample, this clonotype was seen many times. The chain joins TRBV11-2 to TRBJ2-1; the D is unclear. The CDR3 sequence is 15 residues long. V dropped 2 bases and J dropped 7 bases, with 15 bases sitting between them. Germline CDR1 is SGHAT and CDR2 is FQNNGV. CDR3 in amino acids: CASSLLRGRDNEQFF. CDR3 nucleotides: TGTGCCAGCAGCTTACTGAGAGGAAGAGATAATGAGCAGTTCTTC.

This clonotype has ten or more counts. This sequence joins TRBV15 and TRBJ2-5; no definite D call. Looked up from germline, CDR1 is LNHNV and CDR2 is YYDKDF (reference sequence). V lost 3 bases, J lost 1 base, and 9 bases lay in between. The CDR3 loop spans 14 amino acids. CDR3 region: CATSRRRSQETQYF. CDR3 DNA: TGTGCCACCAGCAGGCGACGGAGCCAAGAGACCCAGTACTTC.

Ten or more counts support this clonotype. J is TRBJ2-5 and V is TRBV2; 13 bases align to TRBD2. Germline V lookup: CDR1 SNHLY, CDR2 FYNNEI. The CDR3 has 14 amino acids. The CDR3 nucleotides are TGTGCTACAGGAGAGACTAGCGGGAGGAAGACCCAGTACTTC. Translation gives CATGETSGRKTQYF.

With regard to this clonotype: A read error may be the cause here, since a much bigger clone is one base away. The V gene is TRBV2, the J gene TRBJ2-2; D is unclear. The V gene's germline CDR1 is SNHLY and CDR2 FYNNEI. Trimming removed 6 bases from V and 1 base from J, with 12 bases in between. The CDR3 is 15 amino acids. In DNA form, the CDR3 reads TGTGCCAGCAGCTGGGGAAGCCAGAACACCGGGGAGCTGTTTTTT. This gives the protein CASSWGSQNTGELFF.

A word on this clonotype: A much larger clone differs from this one at a single base, so this may be a read error. V and J are TRBV4-1 and TRBJ2-1, with D perhaps TRBD2 (5 bases). Deletions cut 3 bases from V and 7 bases from J, with 13 bases between. Germline V CDR1 and CDR2: MGHRA, YSYEKL. The CDR3 is made up of 14 amino acids. In nucleotides, the CDR3 is TGCGCCAGCAGCCAGCCCCCCCGGGAAAATGAGCAGTTCTTC. It is translated as CASSQPPRENEQFF.

This clonotype was found many times. The CDR3 DNA follows: TGTGCCAGTGGGGGGAGGGCAGAGAAGGCTTTCTTT. Its translation is CASGGRAEKAFF. V gene TRBV28 combines with J gene TRBJ1-1, with D possibly TRBD1 on 5 matching bases. Germline V gene lookup returns CDR1 MDHEN and CDR2 SYDVKM. V was cut by 9 bases and J by 11 bases, with 19 bases left in between. The CDR3 runs to 12 residues.

Relative to its sample, this clonotype is large. The J gene is TRBJ1-2, the V gene TRBV3-1; D call uncertain. This CDR3 has 17 residues. Per the germline V gene, CDR1 is LGHDT and CDR2 is YNNKEL (reference sequence). V dropped 5 bases and J dropped 4 bases, with 23 bases sitting between them. The CDR3 spells CASSASTAEPLVYGYTF. The CDR3 nucleotides read TGTGCCAGCAGCGCGTCTACAGCCGAACCCTTAGTCTATGGCTACACCTTC.

Many counts were recorded for this clonotype. The rearrangement links TRBV7-8 to TRBJ2-5; 9 bases line up with TRBD2. CDR1 SGHVS and CDR2 FQNEAQ come from the germline V gene. The CDR3 length is 13 residues. V lost 5 bases, J lost 7 bases, and 5 bases stayed unmatched. The CDR3 reads CASSQGLAWTQYF. The CDR3 nucleotides are TGTGCCAGCAGCCAAGGACTAGCGTGGACCCAGTACTTC.

This clonotype was seen ten or more times. The J gene is TRBJ2-3, the V gene TRBV20-1; unclear D gene. Trimming shortened V by 2 bases and J by 2 bases, and 11 bases separated the two germline ends. CDR1 DFQATT and CDR2 SNEGSKA come from the germline V gene (reference sequence). The length of the CDR3 is 14 residues. The CDR3 nucleotides read TGCAGTGCTAGAATTTATTCGGCCACAGATACGCAGTATTTT. Protein product: CSARIYSATDTQYF.

This clonotype was counted many times. The genes are TRBV27 and TRBJ1-1, with 7 bases identical to TRBD1. After removal of 5 bases from V and 10 bases from J, the junction contained 10 bases not matched to a gene. This CDR3 region has 13 residues. Germline V gene sequence: CDR1 MNHEY, CDR2 SMNVEV (reference sequence). The DNA for the CDR3 is TGTGCCAGCAGTCTTATTCAGGGGGACGGAGCTTTCTTT. The encoded protein is CASSLIQGDGAFF.